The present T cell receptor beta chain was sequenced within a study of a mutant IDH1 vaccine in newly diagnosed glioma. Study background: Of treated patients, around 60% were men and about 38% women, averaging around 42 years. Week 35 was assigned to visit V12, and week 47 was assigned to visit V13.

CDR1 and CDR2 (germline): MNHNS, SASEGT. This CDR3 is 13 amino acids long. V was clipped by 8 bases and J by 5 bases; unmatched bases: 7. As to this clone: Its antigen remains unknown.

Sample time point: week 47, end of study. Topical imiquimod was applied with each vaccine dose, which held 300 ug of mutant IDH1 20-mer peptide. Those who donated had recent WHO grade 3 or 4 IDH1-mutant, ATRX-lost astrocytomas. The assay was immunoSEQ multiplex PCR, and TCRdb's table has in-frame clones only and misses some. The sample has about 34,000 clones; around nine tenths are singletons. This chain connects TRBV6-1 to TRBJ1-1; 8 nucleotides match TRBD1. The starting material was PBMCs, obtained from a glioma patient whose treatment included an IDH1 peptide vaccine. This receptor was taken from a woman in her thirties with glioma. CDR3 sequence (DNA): TGTGCCAGCCGCAGGGGGCGGGGGACTGAAGCTTTCTTT. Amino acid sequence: CASRRGRGTEAFF.